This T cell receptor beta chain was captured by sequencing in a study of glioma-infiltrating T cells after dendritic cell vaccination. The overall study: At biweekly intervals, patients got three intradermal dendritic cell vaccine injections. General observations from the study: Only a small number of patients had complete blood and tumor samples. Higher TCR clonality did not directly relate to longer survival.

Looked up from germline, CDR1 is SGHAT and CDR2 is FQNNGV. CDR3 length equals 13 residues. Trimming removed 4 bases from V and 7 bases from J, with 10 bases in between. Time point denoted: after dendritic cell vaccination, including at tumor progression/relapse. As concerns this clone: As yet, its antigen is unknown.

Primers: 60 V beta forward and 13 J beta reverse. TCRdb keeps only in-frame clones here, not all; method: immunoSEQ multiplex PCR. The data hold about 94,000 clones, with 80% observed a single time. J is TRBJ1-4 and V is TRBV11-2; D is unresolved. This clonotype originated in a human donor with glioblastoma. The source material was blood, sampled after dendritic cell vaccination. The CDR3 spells CASSSEVGEKLFF. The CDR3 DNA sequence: TGTGCCAGCAGCTCAGAGGTCGGTGAAAAACTGTTTTTT.